The 29 T cell receptor beta chains below were found in one sample sequenced in a study of shared T cell receptors in the human thymus. Measured with immunoSEQ multiplex PCR; TCRdb has only the in-frame clones, and not every one. In the table there are 640,000 or so clones, around 87% of which are singletons. The data also belong to a second study, concerning human thymus T cells.

Material for sequencing was thymocytes. The receptors were gathered from a boy younger than two with a congenital heart defect.

V is TRBV21-1 and J is TRBJ1-4; the table's D call, TRBD1, has no DNA check behind it. TRBV21-1 counts as a pseudogene. The CDR3 loop spans 14 amino acids. In DNA, the CDR3 is TGTGCCAGGGGCGTGTGGATCCCAAATGAAAAACTGTTTTTT. The encoded protein is CARGVWIPNEKLFF.

The chain is built from TRBV6-1 and TRBJ1-1; tentatively, D is TRBD1 (6 bases). V gave up 5 bases and J gave up 5 bases, with 9 bases separating them. CDR3 length: 12 residues. Germline CDR1 MNHNS, CDR2 SASEGT. CDR3 sequence reads: CASSMDSTEAFF. CDR3 DNA sequence: TGTGCCAGCAGTATGGACAGTACTGAAGCTTTCTTT.

This clone appeared a single time. The rearrangement links TRBV7-3 to TRBJ2-1; 7 nucleotides match TRBD1. The CDR3 is made up of 17 amino acids. Trimming took 5 bases from V and 2 from J; bases not matched to a gene: 12. Germline V gives CDR1 SGHTA, CDR2 FQGTGA. CDR3 amino acids: CASSLNRGPGPYNEQFF. DNA of the CDR3: TGTGCCAGCAGCCTAAATAGGGGGCCTGGGCCCTACAATGAGCAGTTCTTC.

The V call is TRBV28, the J call TRBJ2-7; D is unclear. V was shortened by 1 base and J by 6 bases, with 16 bases between the two germline ends. This CDR3 is 15 amino acids long. Germline V lookup: CDR1 MDHEN, CDR2 SYDVKM. The CDR3 is CASSLLGRPKCEQYF. Here the CDR3 DNA reads TGTGCCAGCAGTTTATTGGGCAGGCCGAAGTGCGAGCAGTACTTC.

In its sample, this clone was seen a few times. This chain joins TRBV7-9 and TRBJ1-1, with unresolved D. CDR3 size: 14 residues. Trimming left V 1 base short and J 4 bases short, with 10 bases between. CDR1 SEHNR and CDR2 FQNEAQ come from the germline V gene (reference sequence). The chain's CDR3 is CASSLEEVITEAFF. CDR3 nucleotide sequence: TGTGCCAGCAGCTTAGAAGAGGTCATCACTGAAGCTTTCTTT.

The rearrangement links TRBV5-6 to TRBJ2-1; D call uncertain. CDR1 and CDR2 (germline): SGHDT, YYEEEE. The CDR3 is made up of 10 amino acids. Trimming cost V 7 bases and J 6 bases, with 5 bases left between them. CDR3 bases: TGTGCCAGCGGCACCAATGAGCAGTTCTTC. Translated: CASGTNEQFF.

The V gene is TRBV28, the J gene TRBJ1-1, with 9 nucleotides matching TRBD1. The CDR3 is 16 amino acids. Germline CDR1 reads MDHEN; CDR2 reads SYDVKM. V was pared by 8 bases and J by 1 base, with 11 bases of the junction left unmatched. CDR3 nucleotides: TGTGCCAGCTGCTGGGGGACAGGGAGGCGGAACACTGAAGCTTTCTTT. It translates to CASCWGTGRRNTEAFF.

V usage is TRBV30 and J usage is TRBJ2-2; TRBD1 matches at 8 bases. The CDR3 is made up of 15 amino acids. J was trimmed by 4 bases and V by 6 bases; bases with no gene match: 10. Per germline, CDR1 GTSNPN and CDR2 SVGIG (reference sequence). In DNA form, the CDR3 reads TGTGCCTGTTGGAGACAGGGGATTGGCACCGGGGAGCTGTTTTTT. Encoded protein: CACWRQGIGTGELFF.

The rearrangement joins TRBV19 to TRBJ1-4, with 7 bases fitting TRBD1. Looked up from germline, CDR1 is LNHDA and CDR2 is SQIVND (reference sequence). The CDR3 length is 13 residues. Trimming at V came to 10 bases and at J to 10 bases, leaving 12 bases not matched to a gene. The CDR3 DNA follows: TGTGCCACACACTCTGCAGAGGGGGCAAAACTGTTTTTT. This translates into CATHSAEGAKLFF.

The chain carries TRBV5-1 and TRBJ1-4; D unresolved. The CDR3 is 17 residues long. V lost 4 bases and J lost 7, with 23 bases in between. Per the germline V gene, CDR1 is SGHRS and CDR2 is YFSETQ. The CDR3 sequence: CASSLPSCPAWGEKLFF. The CDR3 coding sequence is TGCGCCAGCAGCCTCCCTAGCTGTCCCGCCTGGGGTGAAAAACTGTTTTTT. The complete variable domain, with remaining parts taken from reference TRBV5-1 and TRBJ1-4, reads KAGVTQTPRYLIKTRGQQVTLSCSPISGHRSVSWYQQTPGQGLQFLFEYFSETQRNKGNFPGRFSGRQFSNSRSEMNVSTLELGDSALYLCASSLPSCPAWGEKLFFGSGTQLSVL.

The chain is built from TRBV2 and TRBJ1-2, with 7 bases aligning to TRBD1. This CDR3 has 13 residues. With 7 bases clipped from V and 4 bases from J, the junction kept 6 bases outside the gene matches. Germline loops: CDR1 SNHLY, CDR2 FYNNEI. In DNA form, the CDR3 reads TGTGCCAGCACTACGACAGGGAGCTATGGCTACACCTTC. The encoded protein is CASTTTGSYGYTF.

Only a few counts were recorded for this clone. The chain links TRBV4-2 to TRBJ1-5; 9 bases are shared with TRBD1. This CDR3 contains 16 residues. Per germline, CDR1 LGHNA and CDR2 YNFKEQ. The junction had 7 bases not matched to a gene; V was cut back by 0 bases and J by 7 bases. The CDR3 loop is CASSQEWGQGKQPQHF. CDR3 nucleotides: TGTGCCAGCAGCCAAGAATGGGGACAGGGTAAGCAGCCCCAGCATTTT.

This clone appeared once. J is TRBJ1-2 and V is TRBV10-1; D possibly corresponds to TRBD1 (5 bases). The V end was cut by 0 bases, the J end by 8 bases, with 16 bases between. There are 15 residues in the CDR3. From germline, CDR1 is WNHNN and CDR2 SYGVQD (reference sequence). The CDR3 loop is CASSESRRGSEGYTF. The CDR3 DNA sequence: TGCGCCAGCAGTGAGTCGAGAAGGGGTTCGGAGGGCTACACCTTC.

The V call is TRBV4-3, the J call TRBJ2-1; 13 bases fit TRBD2. Trimming cost V 3 bases and J 4 bases; bases outside gene matches: 6. The CDR3 covers 17 residues. Germline V gives CDR1 LGHNA, CDR2 YSLEER. The CDR3 DNA reads TGCGCCAGCAGCCAGGGCCTGGGACTAGCGGGGTACAATGAGCAGTTCTTC. Protein: CASSQGLGLAGYNEQFF.

This clone came up once. The gene calls are TRBV28 and TRBJ2-5; 13 nucleotides line up with TRBD2. The ends lost 3 bases at V and 5 bases at J; junction bases unmatched: 9. The CDR3 is made up of 17 amino acids. CDR1 MDHEN and CDR2 SYDVKM come from the germline V gene. The CDR3 coding sequence is TGTGCCAGCAGTTTTCCGACTAGCGGGGGGCGTCGGGAGACCCAGTACTTC. Amino acids: CASSFPTSGGRRETQYF.

In its sample, this clone was seen a few times. The genes are TRBV28 and TRBJ2-7; 7 nucleotides align to TRBD1. There are 15 residues in the CDR3. The germline CDR1 and CDR2 sequences are MDHEN and SYDVKM. V shed 6 bases, J shed 3 bases, and the junction held 11 bases outside the gene matches. CDR3 protein: CASRHRGDPHYEQYF. DNA of the CDR3: TGTGCCAGCAGACACAGGGGTGACCCCCACTACGAGCAGTACTTC. Together with reference TRBV28 and TRBJ2-7, the CDR3 gives the full variable domain: DVKVTQSSRYLVKRTGEKVFLECVQDMDHENMFWYRQDPGLGLRLIYFSYDVKMKEKGDIPEGYSVSREKKERFSLILESASTNQTSMYLCASRHRGDPHYEQYFGPGTRLTVT.

In this sample, this clone turned up once. The rearrangement links TRBV29-1 to TRBJ2-1; D might be TRBD2 (5 bases). CDR3 length equals 12 residues. CDR1 and CDR2 from the germline V gene are SQVTM and ANQGSEA. With 5 bases removed from V and 3 bases from J, the gap between germline ends came to 8 bases. Here the CDR3 DNA reads TGCAGCGTTCAGCGGAGCTACAATGAGCAGTTCTTC. Translated: CSVQRSYNEQFF.

V is TRBV5-6 and J is TRBJ1-3, with D perhaps TRBD1 (5 bases). Per germline, CDR1 SGHDT and CDR2 YYEEEE. CDR3 length: 15 amino acids. V was cut by 4 bases and J by 0 bases, with 11 bases left in between. DNA of the CDR3: TGTGCCAGCAGCCGTAGGGGACTCTCTGGAAACACCATATATTTT. Protein product: CASSRRGLSGNTIYF.

The chain recombines TRBV14 with TRBJ1-2; weak D call: TRBD1 (6 bases). The V and J ends lost 3 bases and 0 bases respectively, with 11 bases between them. The CDR3 runs 15 residues. Germline lookup yields CDR1 SGHDN and CDR2 FVKESK. The CDR3 loop reads CASSQRQASNYGYTF. CDR3 DNA sequence: TGTGCCAGCAGCCAGCGACAGGCGTCTAACTATGGCTACACCTTC.

The chain links TRBV28 to TRBJ1-5, with D perhaps matching TRBD1 (6 bases). The CDR3 has 16 amino acids. V was pared by 11 bases and J by 0 bases, with 20 bases between. The V gene's germline CDR1 is MDHEN and CDR2 SYDVKM. The CDR3 region is CAARQGKTLSNQPQHF. CDR3 DNA sequence: TGTGCCGCTCGCCAGGGGAAGACCCTTAGCAATCAGCCCCAGCATTTT.

The V gene is TRBV29-1, the J gene TRBJ2-2, with D perhaps TRBD2 (6 bases). Trimming stripped 4 bases from V and 5 bases from J, with 11 bases between. The CDR3 runs 13 residues. Germline V gene sequence: CDR1 SQVTM, CDR2 ANQGSEA. CDR3: CSVVSSGTGELFF. Here the CDR3 DNA reads TGCAGCGTTGTTTCCAGCGGGACCGGGGAGCTGTTTTTT.

The chain has TRBV7-2 and TRBJ2-7; 8 bases are a match to TRBD2. The CDR3 sequence is 14 residues long. The V gene end was trimmed by 5 bases and the J gene end by 0 bases; junction bases not matched to a gene: 3. CDR1 SGHTA and CDR2 FQGNSA come from the germline V gene. CDR3 sequence reads: CASSAGGSSYEQYF. In nucleotides, the CDR3 is TGTGCCAGCAGCGCGGGGGGTTCCTCCTACGAGCAGTACTTC.

The chain combines TRBV11-2 with TRBJ1-5, with D unresolved. Germline V gene data show CDR1 as SGHAT and CDR2 as FQNNGV. Trimming left V 5 bases short and J 3 bases short, with 14 bases between. CDR3 length: 15 residues. CDR3 amino acids: CASSRTSRVNQPQHF. CDR3 sequence (DNA): TGTGCCAGCAGCAGAACGTCGAGAGTCAATCAGCCCCAGCATTTT.

The chain combines TRBV27 with TRBJ2-7; 7 bases agree with TRBD2. CDR3 length: 15 residues. The trim removed 11 bases at V and 3 bases at J, leaving 16 bases unmatched. From germline, CDR1 is MNHEY and CDR2 SMNVEV (reference sequence). The CDR3 DNA is TGTGCCGCCTCTGCCACGGGAGGTACTTTCTACGAGCAGTACTTC. It specifies CAASATGGTFYEQYF.

The rearrangement links TRBV4-3 to TRBJ2-2; 9 bases align to TRBD2. CDR1 and CDR2 from the germline V gene are LGHNA and YSLEER. The CDR3 contains 17 residues. Trimming took 0 bases from V and 6 from J; bases not matched to a gene: 8. DNA of the CDR3: TGCGCCAGCAGCCAAGAGGAGGTAGCGGGAGTACCCGGGGAGCTGTTTTTT. This encodes CASSQEEVAGVPGELFF.

The V and J genes are TRBV19 and TRBJ1-5; the D gene is possibly TRBD1 (5 bases). The CDR3 is 18 amino acids. The V end lost 2 bases, the J end lost 0 bases, and 17 bases lay between the germline ends. Germline values: CDR1 LNHDA, CDR2 SQIVND (reference sequence). CDR3 bases: TGTGCCAGTAGTATAATCAGGGTGGACCTCGATAGCAATCAGCCCCAGCATTTT. Translated: CASSIIRVDLDSNQPQHF. Complete variable domain (other parts from reference TRBV19 and TRBJ1-5): DGGITQSPKYLFRKEGQNVTLSCEQNLNHDAMYWYRQDPGQGLRLIYYSQIVNDFQKGDIAEGYSVSREKKESFPLTVTSAQKNPTAFYLCASSIIRVDLDSNQPQHFGDGTRLSIL.

The V gene is TRBV28, the J gene TRBJ1-1; D gene ambiguous. CDR3 length: 12 amino acids. CDR1 is MDHEN and CDR2 is SYDVKM in the germline V gene. Trimming took 5 bases from V and 9 from J, leaving 13 bases between them. CDR3 in DNA: TGTGCCAGCAGTGGGAGGAGCCGCCAAGCTTTCTTT. The encoded protein is CASSGRSRQAFF.

This clone turned up a few times. The rearrangement joins TRBV4-1 to TRBJ2-3; 8 nucleotides line up with TRBD2. The CDR3 is made up of 18 amino acids. Germline V CDR1 and CDR2: MGHRA, YSYEKL. J was trimmed by 6 bases and V by 0 bases; bases with no gene match: 14. The CDR3 region has the DNA TGCGCCAGCAGCCAAGATGTGGTACCGGGAGGGGTCTTGGATACGCAGTATTTT. Protein: CASSQDVVPGGVLDTQYF.

Worth noting for this clone: A junction boundary mismatches the germline segment, possibly from a read error. Other DNA sequences of this sample code for an identical CDR3. The chain employs TRBV4-3 and TRBJ1-6; the D gene is possibly TRBD1 (5 bases). CDR1 is LGHNA, CDR2 YSLEER, per germline. The CDR3 contains 18 residues. CDR3 region: CASSQDGDRITYNSPLHF. The CDR3 coding sequence is TGCGCCAGCAGCCAAGATGGCGACAGAATAACTTATAATTCCCCCCTCCACTTT.